This TCR beta chain was identified in a study of Graves' ophthalmopathy and Graves' hyperthyroidism. Looking at the study overall: The collection of peripheral blood took place at initial diagnosis, before any treatment.

Additional autoimmune diseases, uncontrolled infections, pregnancy or lactation disqualified patients. Germline assignment: CDR1 PRHDT and CDR2 FYEKMQ (reference sequence). Trimming cost V 0 bases and J 7 bases, with 9 bases left between them. CDR3 length: 13 amino acids. The authors amplified TCR beta CDR3 regions from RNA transcripts. HTBI primers were employed in first-round RT-PCR, then a second-round multiplex PCR followed. TCRdb itself ran the multiplex PCR reads through MiXCR, one entry per CDR3 protein. Of more than 300,000 distinct CDR3 sequences in the sample, 15% to 17% are singletons; the top ten hold roughly 7%. Study findings and constraints: The study's model predicted ophthalmopathy progression at 70.59% sensitivity and 72% to 75% specificity. Blood also harbored most expanded thyroid clonotypes above 0.001 frequency.

The sample holds many counts of this clonotype. Its antigen is still unknown. This chain connects TRBV13 to TRBJ1-1; D unclear. Sequencing was carried out using peripheral blood. The source is a woman between 18 and 29 years old with stable Graves' hyperthyroidism. The chain's CDR3 is CASSLGVNGEAFF. The CDR3 DNA reads as TGTGCCAGCAGCTTAGGCGTTAATGGTGAAGCTTTCTTT.